Shown below are 16 T cell receptor beta chains from a single sample sequenced in a study of blood T cells in healthy people across ages. A second PCR of 7 to 11 cycles used a sample-barcoded 5' primer and a J-beta primer mix. TCRdb reprocessed the 5' RACE reads via MiXCR and lists one record per CDR3 protein. The table records under 750,000 distinct CDR3 sequences, around 48% of them present only once. Sequenced sample: blood. The receptors were gathered from a man aged 80 or over in good health.

J is TRBJ1-2 and V is TRBV7-2, with D possibly being TRBD1 (5 bases). The CDR3 is 16 amino acids. Trimming removed 1 base from V and 5 bases from J, with 17 bases in between. Germline CDR1 is SGHTA and CDR2 is FQGNSA. CDR3 region: CASSLEGVRNFYGYTF. The CDR3 DNA follows: TGTGCCAGCAGCTTAGAAGGGGTACGGAATTTTTATGGCTACACCTTC.

As concerns this clonotype: A much larger clone is a single base away; this may be a read error. Here the CDR3 omits its conserved ending phenylalanine or tryptophan, so a read error is the likely source. The chain joins TRBV7-9 to TRBJ2-3, with 9 bases that match TRBD1. The CDR3 length is 16 residues. Germline values: CDR1 SEHNR, CDR2 FQNEAQ (reference sequence). V lost 5 bases, J lost 1 base, and 7 bases stayed unmatched. CDR3 DNA: TGTGCCAGCAGCCGGGGACAGGGAGTACGCACAGATACGCAGTATTTA. It is translated as CASSRGQGVRTDTQYL.

The gene calls are TRBV2 and TRBJ1-5; 8 bases map to TRBD1. This CDR3 comprises 16 residues. Germline CDR1 is SNHLY and CDR2 is FYNNEI. V dropped 6 bases and J dropped 0; count of bases not matched to a gene: 7. CDR3 in amino acids: CASRRQGTPSNQPQHF. The CDR3 DNA is TGTGCCAGCAGACGACAGGGGACACCTAGCAATCAGCCCCAGCATTTT.

The chain is built from TRBV12-3 or TRBV12-4 and TRBJ1-2; possible D gene TRBD1, 5 bases. The CDR3 is 16 amino acids. V was shortened by 2 bases and J by 4 bases, with 17 bases between the two germline ends. The DNA for the CDR3 is TGTGCCAGCAGTTTATCCCCGAGCAGGGAAGGCTATGGCTACACCTTC. Translated: CASSLSPSREGYGYTF.

The chain links TRBV28 to TRBJ2-4, with unresolved D. V dropped 5 bases and J dropped 8 bases, with 4 bases sitting between them. Looked up from germline, CDR1 is MDHEN and CDR2 is SYDVKM. The CDR3 contains 10 residues. The CDR3 protein is CASSGYIQYF. The CDR3 nucleotides are TGTGCCAGCAGTGGTTACATTCAGTACTTC.

The rearrangement links TRBV28 to TRBJ2-5, with a tentative D call TRBD2 (6 bases). This CDR3 contains 11 residues. Trimming cost V 4 bases and J 14 bases, with 14 bases left between them. Germline loops: CDR1 MDHEN, CDR2 SYDVKM. CDR3 bases: TGTGCCAGCAGTTCCTCGACGGGGGTATACTTC. Translating it yields CASSSSTGVYF.

The V and J genes are TRBV24-1 and TRBJ2-1; D is possibly TRBD1 (7 bases). Trimming removed 3 bases at V and 6 bases at J, with 11 bases between. The CDR3 is 14 amino acids. Per the germline V gene, CDR1 is KGHDR and CDR2 is SFDVKD. This CDR3 reads CATSDQGGINEQFF. CDR3 in DNA: TGTGCCACCAGTGATCAGGGGGGCATCAATGAGCAGTTCTTC.

V and J are TRBV4-1 and TRBJ2-1; D ambiguous. With 0 bases removed from V and 6 bases from J, the gap between germline ends came to 18 bases. The CDR3 runs 17 residues. In germline, CDR1 is MGHRA, CDR2 YSYEKL. The CDR3 sequence: CASSQDVNPGVANEQFF. In nucleotides, the CDR3 is TGCGCCAGCAGCCAAGATGTTAACCCAGGAGTGGCCAATGAGCAGTTCTTC.

Notes on this clonotype: Germline is not matched at one junction end, which may reflect a read error. The V call is TRBV5-1, the J call TRBJ2-2; D is uncertain. The CDR3 runs 12 residues. In germline, CDR1 is SGHRS, CDR2 YFSETQ. CDR3 region: CASSLDTGELFF. Written as DNA, the CDR3 is TGTGCCAGCAGCTTAGACACCGGGGAGCTGTTTTTT.

This clonotype has just a few counts. The V gene is TRBV7-9, the J gene TRBJ2-1; D unclear. The CDR3 loop spans 12 amino acids. The germline V and J ends were trimmed by 1 base and 12 bases, with 10 bases remaining between them. CDR1 SEHNR and CDR2 FQNEAQ come from the germline V gene (reference sequence). The CDR3 region is CASSLEVAGQFF. The CDR3 bases are TGTGCCAGCAGCTTAGAGGTGGCAGGGCAGTTCTTC. Drawing the rest from reference TRBV7-9 and TRBJ2-1, the complete variable domain is DTGVSQNPRHKITKRGQNVTFRCDPISEHNRLYWYRQTLGQGPEFLTYFQNEAQLEKSRLLSDRFSAERPKGSFSTLEIQRTEQGDSAMYLCASSLEVAGQFFGPGTRLTVL.

With regard to this clonotype: Mismatch with germline at one junction end may stem from a read error. The chain combines TRBV7-7 with TRBJ2-7, with 9 nucleotides matching TRBD1. Looked up from germline, CDR1 is SSHAT and CDR2 is FNYEAQ (reference sequence). The CDR3 sequence is 20 residues long. CDR3 DNA: TGTGCTAGCAGCTTAGAAGCCGCGGGACAGGGCCCCTTTGAGGGGTACGAGCAGTACTTC. Translation: CASSLEAAGQGPFEGYEQYF.

The gene calls are TRBV5-1 and TRBJ2-5, with D perhaps matching TRBD2 (5 bases). Trimming left V 4 bases short and J 2 bases short, with 15 bases between. The germline V gene has CDR1 SGHRS and CDR2 YFSETQ. The CDR3 covers 15 residues. CDR3 sequence: CASSPQTGKQETQYF. CDR3 sequence (DNA): TGCGCCAGCAGCCCTCAGACCGGGAAGCAAGAGACCCAGTACTTC. Based on the CDR3 plus reference TRBV5-1 and TRBJ2-5, the full variable domain is KAGVTQTPRYLIKTRGQQVTLSCSPISGHRSVSWYQQTPGQGLQFLFEYFSETQRNKGNFPGRFSGRQFSNSRSEMNVSTLELGDSALYLCASSPQTGKQETQYFGPGTRLLVL.

The chain uses TRBV7-2 and TRBJ2-3; 7 nucleotides agree with TRBD2. Losses at the gene ends were 4 bases for V and 8 bases for J; bases not matched to a gene: 6. CDR1 SGHTA and CDR2 FQGNSA come from the germline V gene. The CDR3 has 13 residues. The CDR3 spells CASSSYSGGTQYF. The CDR3 DNA sequence: TGTGCCAGCAGCTCTTATTCGGGAGGTACGCAGTATTTT.

This clonotype was seen a few times. The chain combines TRBV20-1 with TRBJ2-3; 8 positions agree with TRBD2. This CDR3 comprises 16 residues. Unmatched junction bases numbered 8, after V lost 3 bases and J lost 0 bases. Germline assignment: CDR1 DFQATT and CDR2 SNEGSKA (reference sequence). The CDR3 bases are TGCAGTGCTAGTGTCCCGGGGGGGTATAGCACAGATACGCAGTATTTT. The encoded protein is CSASVPGGYSTDTQYF.

The rearrangement uses TRBV11-2 and TRBJ2-6; D ambiguous. In germline, CDR1 is SGHAT, CDR2 FQNNGV. The CDR3 length is 17 residues. The V end was cut by 1 base, the J end by 0 bases, with 10 bases between. CDR3 coding DNA: TGTGCCAGCAGCTTAGGTGCCGTTACCTCTGGGGCCAACGTCCTGACTTTC. Its translation: CASSLGAVTSGANVLTF.

The chain couples TRBV5-1 to TRBJ2-2; TRBD1 agrees at 9 bases. Germline assignment: CDR1 SGHRS and CDR2 YFSETQ. V gave up 4 bases and J gave up 7 bases; unmatched junction bases: 11. This CDR3 is 16 amino acids long. The CDR3 protein is CASSTTGQGYIGELFF. The CDR3 nucleotides are TGCGCCAGCAGCACAACGGGACAGGGATATATCGGGGAGCTGTTTTTT.